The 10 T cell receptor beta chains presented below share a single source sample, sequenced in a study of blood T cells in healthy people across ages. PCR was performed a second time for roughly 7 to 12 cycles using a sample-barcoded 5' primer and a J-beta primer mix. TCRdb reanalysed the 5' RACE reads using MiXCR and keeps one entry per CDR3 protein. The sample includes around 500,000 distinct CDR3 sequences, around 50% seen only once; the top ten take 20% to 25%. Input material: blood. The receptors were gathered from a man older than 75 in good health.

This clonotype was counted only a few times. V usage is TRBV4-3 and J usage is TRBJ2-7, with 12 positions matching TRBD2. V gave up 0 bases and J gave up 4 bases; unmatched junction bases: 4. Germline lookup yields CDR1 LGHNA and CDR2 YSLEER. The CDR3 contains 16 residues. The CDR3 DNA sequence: TGCGCCAGCAGCCAAGAAGAGACTAGCGGGAGTTACGAGCAGTACTTC. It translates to CASSQEETSGSYEQYF.

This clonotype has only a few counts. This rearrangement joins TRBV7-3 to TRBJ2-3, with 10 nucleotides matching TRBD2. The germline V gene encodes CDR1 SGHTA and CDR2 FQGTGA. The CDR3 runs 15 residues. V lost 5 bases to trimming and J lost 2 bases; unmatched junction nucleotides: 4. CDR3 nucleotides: TGTGCCAGCAGCCGGAGCGGGGGGGACACAGATACGCAGTATTTT. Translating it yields CASSRSGGDTDTQYF.

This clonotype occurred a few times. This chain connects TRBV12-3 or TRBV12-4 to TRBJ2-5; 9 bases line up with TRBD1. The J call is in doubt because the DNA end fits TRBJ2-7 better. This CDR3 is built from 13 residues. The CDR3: CASRWDREYEQYF. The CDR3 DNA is TGTGCCAGCAGATGGGACAGGGAGTACGAGCAGTACTTC.

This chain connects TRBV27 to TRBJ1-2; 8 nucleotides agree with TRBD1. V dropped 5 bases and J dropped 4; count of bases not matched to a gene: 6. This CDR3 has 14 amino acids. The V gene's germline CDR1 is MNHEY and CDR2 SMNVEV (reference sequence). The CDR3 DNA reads TGTGCCAGCAGTCTTACAGGGGGGAGCTATGGCTACACCTTC. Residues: CASSLTGGSYGYTF.

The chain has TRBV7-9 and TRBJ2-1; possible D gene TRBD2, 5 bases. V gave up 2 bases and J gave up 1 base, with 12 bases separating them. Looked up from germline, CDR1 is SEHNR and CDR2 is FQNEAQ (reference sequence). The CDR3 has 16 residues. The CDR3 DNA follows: TGTGCCAGCAGCTTACGTGAGGGTTCTTCCTACAATGAGCAGTTCTTC. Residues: CASSLREGSSYNEQFF. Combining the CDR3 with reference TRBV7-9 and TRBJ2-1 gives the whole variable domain DTGVSQNPRHKITKRGQNVTFRCDPISEHNRLYWYRQTLGQGPEFLTYFQNEAQLEKSRLLSDRFSAERPKGSFSTLEIQRTEQGDSAMYLCASSLREGSSYNEQFFGPGTRLTVL.

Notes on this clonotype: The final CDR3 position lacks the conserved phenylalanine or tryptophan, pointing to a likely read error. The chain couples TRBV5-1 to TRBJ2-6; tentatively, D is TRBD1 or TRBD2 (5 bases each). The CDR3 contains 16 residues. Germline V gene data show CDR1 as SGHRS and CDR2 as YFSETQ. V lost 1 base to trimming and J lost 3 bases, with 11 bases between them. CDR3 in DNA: TGCGCCAGCAGCTTGTCTGGGGGTAATGGGGCCAACGTCCTGACTTAC. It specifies CASSLSGGNGANVLTY.

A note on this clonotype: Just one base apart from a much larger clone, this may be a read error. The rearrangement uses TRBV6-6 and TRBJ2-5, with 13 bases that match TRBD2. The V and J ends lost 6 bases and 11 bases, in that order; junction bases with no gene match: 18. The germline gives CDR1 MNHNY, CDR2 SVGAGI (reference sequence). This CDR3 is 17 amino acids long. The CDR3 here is CASSLPSTSGGPNEQYF. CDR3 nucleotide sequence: TGTGCCAGCAGCCTTCCCTCGACTAGCGGGGGGCCCAATGAGCAGTACTTC.

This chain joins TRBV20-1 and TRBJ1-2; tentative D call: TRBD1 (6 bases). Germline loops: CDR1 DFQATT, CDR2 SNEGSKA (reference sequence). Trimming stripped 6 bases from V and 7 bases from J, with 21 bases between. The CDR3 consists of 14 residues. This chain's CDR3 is CSAARGGRVGGYTF. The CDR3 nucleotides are TGCAGTGCGGCGAGGGGGGGGCGCGTTGGTGGCTACACCTTC.

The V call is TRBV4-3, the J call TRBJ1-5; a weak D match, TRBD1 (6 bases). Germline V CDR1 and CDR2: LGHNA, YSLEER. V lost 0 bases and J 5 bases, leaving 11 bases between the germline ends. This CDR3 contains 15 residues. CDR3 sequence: CASSQDFGGHQPQHF. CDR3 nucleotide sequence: TGCGCCAGCAGCCAAGATTTCGGGGGCCATCAGCCCCAGCATTTT.

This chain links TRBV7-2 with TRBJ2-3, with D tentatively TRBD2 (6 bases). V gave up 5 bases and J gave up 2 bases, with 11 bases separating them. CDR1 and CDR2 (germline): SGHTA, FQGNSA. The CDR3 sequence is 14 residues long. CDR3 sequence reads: CASSISGITDTQYF. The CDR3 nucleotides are TGTGCCAGCAGCATTAGCGGAATCACAGATACGCAGTATTTT.